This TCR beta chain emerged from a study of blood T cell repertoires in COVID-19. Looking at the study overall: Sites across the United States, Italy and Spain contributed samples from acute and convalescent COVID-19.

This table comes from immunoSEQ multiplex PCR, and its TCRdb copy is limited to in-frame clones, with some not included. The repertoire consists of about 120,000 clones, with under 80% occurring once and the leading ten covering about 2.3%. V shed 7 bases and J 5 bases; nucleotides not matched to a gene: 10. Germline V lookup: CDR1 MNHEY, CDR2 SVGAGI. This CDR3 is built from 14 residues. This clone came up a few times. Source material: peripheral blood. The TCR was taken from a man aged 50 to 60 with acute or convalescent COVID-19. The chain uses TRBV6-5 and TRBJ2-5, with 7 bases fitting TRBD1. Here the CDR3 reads CASTLTGARETQYF. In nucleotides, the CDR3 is TGTGCCAGCACCTTAACAGGGGCCCGGGAGACCCAGTACTTC.